The 4 T cell receptor beta chains below were found in one sample sequenced in a study of CD8 T cells in Susac syndrome. When the RNA was reverse transcribed, random hexamers were used with an input of about 0.5 to 1 ug. Using its own MiXCR run on the immunoSEQ multiplex PCR reads, TCRdb lists one record per CDR3 protein. The data show fewer than 200,000 distinct CDR3 sequences, 90% to 95% seen once. Sequenced input: CD8+ T cells from PBMCs. The source of these receptors is a human donor with multiple sclerosis.

V usage is TRBV7-9 and J usage is TRBJ2-2; 8 positions agree with TRBD1. The CDR3 covers 16 residues. V trimming: 1 base; J trimming: 1 base; junction bases outside the gene matches: 2. Germline loops: CDR1 SEHNR, CDR2 FQNEAQ (reference sequence). DNA of the CDR3: TGTGCCAGCAGCTTAGGGACAGGGATGAACACCGGGGAGCTGTTTTTT. Protein product: CASSLGTGMNTGELFF.

CDR3 in DNA: TGTGCCAGCCAACTAGCGGGAAGAACAGATACGCAGTATTTT. This gives the protein CASQLAGRTDTQYF. The V and J genes are TRBV2 and TRBJ2-3, with TRBD2 matching 10 bases. V trimming: 8 bases; J trimming: 3 bases; junction bases outside the gene matches: 5. There are 14 residues in the CDR3. Germline-derived CDR1 and CDR2 are SNHLY and FYNNEI.

The chain combines TRBV2 with TRBJ2-7; D gene ambiguous. The CDR3 spans 12 residues. The germline V gene has CDR1 SNHLY and CDR2 FYNNEI. Trimming cost V 7 bases and J 4 bases, with 11 bases left between them. Written as DNA, the CDR3 is TGTGCCAGCAAGTCAAGGTTGTACGAGCAGTACTTC. It specifies CASKSRLYEQYF.

This rearrangement joins TRBV7-2 to TRBJ1-1; unclear D gene. The CDR3 contains 15 residues. V was trimmed by 1 base and J by 3 bases, leaving 12 bases between them. Per the germline V gene, CDR1 is SGHTA and CDR2 is FQGNSA. The CDR3 is CASSLGMAGYTEAFF. The CDR3, as DNA: TGTGCCAGCAGCTTAGGGATGGCGGGTTACACTGAAGCTTTCTTT. Based on the CDR3 plus reference TRBV7-2 and TRBJ1-1, the full variable domain is GAGVSQSPSNKVTEKGKDVELRCDPISGHTALYWYRQSLGQGLEFLIYFQGNSAPDKSGLPSDRFSAERTGGSVSTLTIQRTQQEDSAVYLCASSLGMAGYTEAFFGQGTRLTVV.